The rows below give T cell receptor beta chains drawn from one sample of a study of regulatory T cells in long-lasting Graves disease. MiXCR, run by TCRdb on the multiplex PCR reads, gives a single entry per CDR3 protein. The sample holds some 420,000 distinct CDR3 sequences, about 22% seen once. The sample was peripheral blood mononuclear cells (PBMCs), taken when the disease was refractory, from a patient treated with antithyroid drugs. These receptors were obtained from a female donor with Graves disease. Each CDR3 is given with its conserved first and last residue. The D gene is left open where the match is weak. Expanded clones are given a class, and other clones once, few, many or no size at all.

J: TRBJ1-1
length: 14
size: few
V: TRBV14
D: NA
DNA: TGTGCCAGCAGCCATCAGCGAATGAACACTGAAGCTTTCTTT
CDR3: CASSHQRMNTEAFF

J: TRBJ1-6
length: 12
size: few
V: TRBV20-1
D: NA
DNA: TGCAGTGCTAGCGACAGTAATTCACCCCTCCACTTT
CDR3: CSASDSNSPLHF

J: TRBJ2-2
length: 14
size: many
V: TRBV5-1
D: NA
DNA: TGCGCCAGCAGCAAGGTGCTGAACACCGGGGAGCTGTTTTTT
CDR3: CASSKVLNTGELFF

J: TRBJ2-7
length: 13
size: many
V: TRBV7-2
D: TRBD1
DNA: TGTGCCAGCAGCCCCGGACAGGGGTACGAGCAGTACTTC
CDR3: CASSPGQGYEQYF

J: TRBJ1-1
length: 15
size: many
V: TRBV28
D: NA
DNA: TGTGCCAGCAGTAAACAGGGCTGGGGAAACACTGAAGCTTTCTTT
CDR3: CASSKQGWGNTEAFF

J: TRBJ2-1
length: 15
size: NA
V: TRBV18
D: NA
DNA: TGTGCCAGCTCACCCCCCCCGGCCTCCTACAATGAGCAGTTCTTC
CDR3: CASSPPPASYNEQFF

J: TRBJ1-2
length: 13
size: many
V: TRBV2
D: TRBD1
DNA: TGTGCCATACGGACAGGGGGCGGCTATGGCTACACCTTC
CDR3: CAIRTGGGYGYTF

J: TRBJ2-3
length: 13
size: NA
V: TRBV18
D: NA
DNA: TGTGCCAGCTCACCAAGTGGGAGGGATACGCAGTATTTT
CDR3: CASSPSGRDTQYF

J: TRBJ1-2
length: 15
size: many
V: TRBV27
D: NA
DNA: TGTGCCAGCAGTTTATCCGGGTCCTCGAACTATGGCTACACCTTC
CDR3: CASSLSGSSNYGYTF

J: TRBJ1-4
length: 16
size: few
V: TRBV7-6
D: NA
DNA: TGTGCCAGCAGCAGGGGGACGGGTGCAACTAATGAAAAACTGTTTTTT
CDR3: CASSRGTGATNEKLFF

J: TRBJ1-1
length: 13
size: few
V: TRBV4-3
D: NA
DNA: TGCGCCAGCAGCCCTTCTCTGTCCACTGAAGCTTTCTTT
CDR3: CASSPSLSTEAFF

J: TRBJ1-1
length: 14
size: many
V: TRBV3-1
D: NA
DNA: TGTGCCAGCAGCCAAGGGACAGCTAACACTGAAGCTTTCTTT
CDR3: CASSQGTANTEAFF

J: TRBJ1-2
length: 15
size: NA
V: TRBV5-1
D: NA
DNA: TGCGCCAGCAGCCCCGGTTGGGGGGGAGACTATGGCTACACCTTC
CDR3: CASSPGWGGDYGYTF

J: TRBJ2-7
length: 15
size: few
V: TRBV14
D: TRBD1
DNA: TGTGCCAGCAGTCTGACCGGGACAGTCTCCTACGAGCAGTACTTC
CDR3: CASSLTGTVSYEQYF

J: TRBJ1-5
length: 16
size: NA
V: TRBV19
D: TRBD1
DNA: TGTGCCAGTAGCCCGACAGGGGCGAGGAGCAATCAGCCCCAGCATTTT
CDR3: CASSPTGARSNQPQHF

J: TRBJ1-4
length: 15
size: many
V: TRBV20-1
D: TRBD1
DNA: TGCAGTGCCGATCCAAGGGGGCGGCAGGATGAAAAACTGTTTTTT
CDR3: CSADPRGRQDEKLFF

J: TRBJ1-5
length: 12
size: NA
V: TRBV20-1
D: NA
DNA: TGCAGTGCCCGGGACGTCTATCAGCCCCAGCATTTT
CDR3: CSARDVYQPQHF

J: TRBJ2-2
length: 17
size: NA
V: TRBV12-3/TRBV12-4
D: TRBD2
DNA: TGTGCCAGCAGTTTAGAATTCCTAGCGGGAGGGGCCGGGGAGCTGTTTTTT
CDR3: CASSLEFLAGGAGELFF

J: TRBJ1-2
length: 11
size: many
V: TRBV29-1
D: NA
DNA: TGCAGCGTTGACGGGAACTATGGCTACACCTTC
CDR3: CSVDGNYGYTF

J: TRBJ1-4
length: 15
size: many
V: TRBV15
D: TRBD1
DNA: TGTGCCACCAGCCTACGACAGGGGTTTAATGAAAAACTGTTTTTT
CDR3: CATSLRQGFNEKLFF

J: TRBJ2-7
length: 13
size: many
V: TRBV29-1
D: TRBD2
DNA: TGCAGCGTTGTTGGCGGGAGCCTCTACGAGCAGTACTTC
CDR3: CSVVGGSLYEQYF

J: TRBJ1-1
length: 13
size: many
V: TRBV20-1
D: NA
DNA: TGCAGTGCTAGAAACAGGGACGGAACTGAAGCTTTCTTT
CDR3: CSARNRDGTEAFF

J: TRBJ2-5
length: 13
size: many
V: TRBV27
D: NA
DNA: TGTGCCAGCAGTTCCCGGCCCAGGGAGACCCAGTACTTC
CDR3: CASSSRPRETQYF

J: TRBJ2-5
length: 15
size: many
V: TRBV6-1
D: NA
DNA: TGTGCCAGCAGGGCTCGCTGGGGCGCAGGGGAGACCCAGTACTTC
CDR3: CASRARWGAGETQYF

J: TRBJ2-2
length: 17
size: few
V: TRBV11-2
D: NA
DNA: TGTGCCAGCAGCTTAGACCCGGACAGTGCTGACACCGGGGAGCTGTTTTTT
CDR3: CASSLDPDSADTGELFF

J: TRBJ2-7
length: 15
size: many
V: TRBV7-2
D: TRBD2
DNA: TGTGCCAGCAGCTCAACTAGCGGGAGTAGGGACGAGCAGTACTTC
CDR3: CASSSTSGSRDEQYF

J: TRBJ2-5
length: 15
size: many
V: TRBV7-2
D: TRBD1
DNA: TGTGCCAGCAGCTTGACGCCGGGACAGCAAGAGACCCAGTACTTC
CDR3: CASSLTPGQQETQYF

J: TRBJ2-1
length: 13
size: few
V: TRBV6-2/TRBV6-3
D: NA
DNA: TGTGCCAGCAGTACATCCCTTGACAATGAGCAGTTCTTC
CDR3: CASSTSLDNEQFF

J: TRBJ2-4
length: 16
size: few
V: TRBV7-9
D: TRBD1
DNA: TGTGCCAGCAGAACGACGAGGGGGCTAGCCAAAAACATTCAGTACTTC
CDR3: CASRTTRGLAKNIQYF

J: TRBJ1-5
length: 15
size: NA
V: TRBV20-1
D: NA
DNA: TGCAGTGCTGGGGGGAGGGTAGAAAACAATCAGCCCCAGCATTTT
CDR3: CSAGGRVENNQPQHF

J: TRBJ1-1
length: 15
size: few
V: TRBV5-5
D: NA
DNA: TGTGCCAGCAGCCAACGACAGAGGGGAGGCACTGAAGCTTTCTTT
CDR3: CASSQRQRGGTEAFF

J: TRBJ1-2
length: 16
size: NA
V: TRBV5-6
D: TRBD1
DNA: TGTGCCAGCAGCTTGGAAGACCGCCAGGGGGCTTTTGGCTACACCTTC
CDR3: CASSLEDRQGAFGYTF

J: TRBJ1-2
length: 14
size: few
V: TRBV5-1
D: TRBD1
DNA: TGCGCCAGCAGCGGCAACAGGGGTTTGATTGGCTACACCTTC
CDR3: CASSGNRGLIGYTF

J: TRBJ1-5
length: 14
size: many
V: TRBV7-2
D: NA
DNA: TGTGCCAGCAGCTTAGTCGCGGGTAATCAGCCCCAGCATTTT
CDR3: CASSLVAGNQPQHF

J: TRBJ1-2
length: 16
size: many
V: TRBV6-5
D: TRBD1
DNA: TGTGCCAGCAGTTACTCGATTCCGACAGGGAACTATGGCTACACCTTC
CDR3: CASSYSIPTGNYGYTF

J: TRBJ2-7
length: 16
size: many
V: TRBV28
D: TRBD2
DNA: TGTGCCAGCAGTCTCCGCGGACTAGCGGGGATCTACGAGCAGTACTTC
CDR3: CASSLRGLAGIYEQYF

J: TRBJ1-5
length: 16
size: few
V: TRBV19
D: NA
DNA: TGTGCCAGTAGTATTGACGGATGGAGGGGCAATCAGCCCCAGCATTTT
CDR3: CASSIDGWRGNQPQHF